This TCR beta chain was sequenced for a study of cytomegalovirus exposure and HLA in healthy donors. Findings and limits, study-wide: Several V segments, TRBV6-2 and TRBV6-3 among them, could not be told apart and were dropped. Per published accounts, TCR beta sequences correctly predicted the HLA-A and HLA-B alleles of most subjects.

The PCR ran on 60 Vbeta and 13 Jbeta primers. Produced via immunoSEQ multiplex PCR; TCRdb's table is partial and in-frame only. The profile shows about 150,000 clones, nearly 70% of them singletons. The CDR3 consists of 14 residues. Looked up from germline, CDR1 is KGHSH and CDR2 is LQKENI. The ends were cut back, 0 bases at V and 4 bases at J, with 8 bases in the middle. Concerning this clone: What it binds is not known.

Donors had nominal health at sampling but likely had unrecorded immune exposures. This clonotype originated in a man aged 30 to 45 in good health and CMV-seropositive. The source material was PBMCs. The V gene is TRBV18, the J gene TRBJ2-3; possibly TRBD2 for D (5 bases). CDR3 in amino acids: CASSPPSSSDTQYF. Written as DNA, the CDR3 is TGTGCCAGCTCACCACCCTCTAGCTCAGATACGCAGTATTTT.